This entry concerns a single TCR beta chain. Profiled with immunoSEQ multiplex PCR; TCRdb holds only in-frame clones, not every one. The sample yields hundreds of thousands of clones, about 87% seen once. Germline loops: CDR1 MDHEN, CDR2 SYDVKM. Trimming took off 5 bases at V and 0 bases at J, with 5 bases between the two ends. This CDR3 region has 13 residues. The data belong to a study of shared T cell receptors in the human thymus. This same sample was also taken into another study, of human thymus T cells. That source notes: Donation came from healthy Finnish infants having corrective surgery for congenital heart defects. Thymus tissue was removed during corrective cardiac surgery. Use of V and J genes seemed skewed within the thymic and blood repertoires. Highly overlapping thymic repertoires in unrelated individuals were reported by related research.

Sequencing was done on a sample of thymocytes. This rearrangement joins TRBV28 to TRBJ1-3; D is unclear. This TCR was sampled from a boy under two years old with a congenital heart defect. The CDR3 coding sequence is TGTGCCAGCAGTCACACCTCTGGAAACACCATATATTTT. Amino acids: CASSHTSGNTIYF.